Shown below are 8 T cell receptor beta chains from a single sample sequenced in a study of cytomegalovirus exposure and HLA in healthy donors. The PCR employed 60 Vbeta primers together with 13 Jbeta primers. The data were produced by immunoSEQ multiplex PCR, yet TCRdb's version contains in-frame clones alone and is incomplete. The sample contains about 100,000 clones, roughly 78% of which appear only once. The sequenced material came from PBMCs. The receptors stem from a woman between 35 and 50 years old in good health and CMV-seronegative.

The chain employs TRBV28 and TRBJ2-7; D possibly corresponds to TRBD2 (5 bases). Looked up from germline, CDR1 is MDHEN and CDR2 is SYDVKM. Trimming took off 7 bases at V and 4 bases at J, with 14 bases between the two ends. The length of the CDR3 is 13 residues. CDR3 in DNA: TGTGCCAGCACCCCACCTCGGGGATACGAGCAGTACTTC. It specifies CASTPPRGYEQYF. Variable domain in full (rest from reference TRBV28 and TRBJ2-7): DVKVTQSSRYLVKRTGEKVFLECVQDMDHENMFWYRQDPGLGLRLIYFSYDVKMKEKGDIPEGYSVSREKKERFSLILESASTNQTSMYLCASTPPRGYEQYFGPGTRLTVT.

This chain connects TRBV9 to TRBJ2-1, with 9 nucleotides matching TRBD1. The length of the CDR3 is 17 residues. V lost 1 base and J lost 6; bases outside the gene matches: 11. Germline-derived CDR1 and CDR2 are SGDLS and YYNGEE. The CDR3 DNA sequence: TGTGCCAGCAGCGTAACAGGGGGCGAAGGGGGAGGCAATGAGCAGTTCTTC. Protein sequence: CASSVTGGEGGGNEQFF.

The rearrangement uses TRBV6-1 and TRBJ1-1, with TRBD1 identical over 7 bases. The V gene end was trimmed by 7 bases and the J gene end by 0 bases; junction bases not matched to a gene: 2. The length of the CDR3 is 13 residues. Germline V gives CDR1 MNHNS, CDR2 SASEGT. The CDR3 is CASKDRVNTEAFF. The CDR3 DNA is TGTGCCAGCAAAGACAGGGTGAACACTGAAGCTTTCTTT.

This clone appeared a few times. V is TRBV28 and J is TRBJ2-5; 10 bases align to TRBD1. Per germline, CDR1 MDHEN and CDR2 SYDVKM. V trimming: 5 bases; J trimming: 0 bases; junction bases outside the gene matches: 3. The CDR3 contains 15 residues. This CDR3 is CASSRGQGYQETQYF. DNA for the CDR3: TGTGCCAGCAGTCGGGGACAGGGGTACCAAGAGACCCAGTACTTC.

The chain employs TRBV2 and TRBJ1-1; tentatively, D is TRBD1 (5 bases). V dropped 7 bases and J dropped 6 bases, with 15 bases sitting between them. CDR3 size: 13 residues. CDR1 and CDR2 from the germline V gene are SNHLY and FYNNEI. The DNA for the CDR3 is TGTGCCAGCACCCTCGGGACGGGGGCTGAAGCTTTCTTT. Translated: CASTLGTGAEAFF.

This clone has only a few counts. Here the CDR3 reads CASSPRGGAYNEQFF. CDR3 nucleotide sequence: TGTGCCAGCAGCCCCCGGGGGGGCGCCTACAATGAGCAGTTCTTC. This rearrangement joins TRBV7-2 to TRBJ2-1; 8 bases agree with TRBD2. The length of the CDR3 is 15 residues. Germline V CDR1 and CDR2: SGHTA, FQGNSA. V shed 5 bases and J 2 bases; nucleotides not matched to a gene: 5.

The gene calls are TRBV10-3 and TRBJ2-4, with a tentative D call TRBD2 (7 bases). Germline V gene sequence: CDR1 ENHRY, CDR2 SYGVKD. This CDR3 has 15 residues. V dropped 2 bases and J dropped 5 bases, with 13 bases sitting between them. The chain's CDR3 is CAISEDGGLQNIQYF. DNA for the CDR3: TGTGCCATCAGTGAGGACGGGGGGCTCCAAAACATTCAGTACTTC.

The CDR3: CASSKQGVPSQFF. CDR3 DNA: TGTGCCAGCAGCAAACAGGGGGTCCCCTCTCAGTTCTTC. The genes are TRBV6-5 and TRBJ2-1, with 8 bases that match TRBD1. The CDR3 is 13 residues long. The trim removed 6 bases at V and 13 bases at J, leaving 11 bases unmatched. Germline CDR1 reads MNHEY; CDR2 reads SVGAGI.